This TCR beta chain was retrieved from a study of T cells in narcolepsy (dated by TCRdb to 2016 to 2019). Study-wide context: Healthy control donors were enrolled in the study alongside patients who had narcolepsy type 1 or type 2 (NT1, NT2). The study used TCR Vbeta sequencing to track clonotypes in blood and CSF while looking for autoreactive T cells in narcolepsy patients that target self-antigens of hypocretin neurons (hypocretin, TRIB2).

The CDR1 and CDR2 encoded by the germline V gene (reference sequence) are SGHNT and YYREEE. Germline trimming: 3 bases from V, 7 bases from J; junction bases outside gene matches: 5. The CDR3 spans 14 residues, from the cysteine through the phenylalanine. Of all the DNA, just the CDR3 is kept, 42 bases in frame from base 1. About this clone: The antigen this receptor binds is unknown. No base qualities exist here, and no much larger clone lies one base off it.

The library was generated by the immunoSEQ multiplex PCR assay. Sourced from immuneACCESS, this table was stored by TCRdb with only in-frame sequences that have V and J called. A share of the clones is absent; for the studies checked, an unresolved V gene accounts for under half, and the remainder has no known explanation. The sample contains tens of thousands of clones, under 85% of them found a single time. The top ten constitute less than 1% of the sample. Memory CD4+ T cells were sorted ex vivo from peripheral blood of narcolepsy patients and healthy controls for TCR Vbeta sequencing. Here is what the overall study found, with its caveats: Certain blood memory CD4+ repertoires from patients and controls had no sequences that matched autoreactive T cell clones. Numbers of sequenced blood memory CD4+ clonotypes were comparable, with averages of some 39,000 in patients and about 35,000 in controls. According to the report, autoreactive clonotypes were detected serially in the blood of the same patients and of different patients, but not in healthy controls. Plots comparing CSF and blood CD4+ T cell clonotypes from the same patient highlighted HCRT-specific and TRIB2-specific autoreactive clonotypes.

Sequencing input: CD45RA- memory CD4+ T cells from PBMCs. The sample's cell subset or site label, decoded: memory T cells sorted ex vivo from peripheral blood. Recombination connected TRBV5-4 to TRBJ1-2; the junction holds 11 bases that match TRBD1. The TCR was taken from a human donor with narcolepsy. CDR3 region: CASSWDRGSSGYTF. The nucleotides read TGTGCCAGCAGCTGGGACAGGGGGTCCAGTGGCTACACCTTC.